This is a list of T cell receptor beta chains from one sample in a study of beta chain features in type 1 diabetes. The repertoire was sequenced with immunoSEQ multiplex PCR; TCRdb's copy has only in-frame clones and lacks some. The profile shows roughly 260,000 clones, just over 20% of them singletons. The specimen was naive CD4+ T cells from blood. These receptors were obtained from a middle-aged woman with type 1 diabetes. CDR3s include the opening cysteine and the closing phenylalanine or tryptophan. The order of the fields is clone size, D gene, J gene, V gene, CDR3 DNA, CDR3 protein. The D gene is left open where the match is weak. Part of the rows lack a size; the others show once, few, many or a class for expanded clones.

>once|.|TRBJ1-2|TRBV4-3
TGCGCCAGCAGCCAAGATCCTACAGGGAGCTATGGCTACACCTTC
CASSQDPTGSYGYTF
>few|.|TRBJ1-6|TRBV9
TGTGCCAGCACCCCGGAGGACGGGCTGGGGAAGGCCCTCCACTTT
CASTPEDGLGKALHF
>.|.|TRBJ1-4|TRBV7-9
TGTGCCAGCAGCCCGAGGGGGAGTGCAACTAATGAAAAACTGTTTTTT
CASSPRGSATNEKLFF
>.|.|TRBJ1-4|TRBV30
TGTGCCTGGAGTGGGGACTTCGATGCTAATGAAAAACTGTTTTTT
CAWSGDFDANEKLFF
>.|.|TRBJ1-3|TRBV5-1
TGCGCCAGCAGCCACGACACGGATCGAAACACCATATATTTT
CASSHDTDRNTIYF
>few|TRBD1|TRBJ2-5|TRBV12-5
TGTGCTAGTGGTTTGTCCCCGGACAGGGGGCAGGAGGAGACCCAGTACTTC
CASGLSPDRGQEETQYF
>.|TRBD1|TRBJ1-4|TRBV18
TGTGCCAGCTCACGCGACAGGGAGAAACTGTTTTTT
CASSRDREKLFF
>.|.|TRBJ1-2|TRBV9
TGTGCCAGCAGCGTACATGAGTCCGGCTATGGCTACACCTTC
CASSVHESGYGYTF
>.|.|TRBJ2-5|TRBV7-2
TGTGCCAGCAGCCCGGGATCCTCCCAAGAGACCCAGTACTTC
CASSPGSSQETQYF
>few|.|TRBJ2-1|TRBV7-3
TGTGCCAGCGCCAGGGGCCTGAGCTCCTACAATGAGCAGTTCTTC
CASARGLSSYNEQFF
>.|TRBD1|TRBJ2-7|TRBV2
TGTGCCAGCAGGATGGGACAGGGAAACGAGCAGTACTTC
CASRMGQGNEQYF
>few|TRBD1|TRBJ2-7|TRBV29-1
TGCAGCGGACAGGGGGCGAGCTACGAGCAGTACTTC
CSGQGASYEQYF
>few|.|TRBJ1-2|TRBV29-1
TGCAGCTTCTCCGGGGGGGGAGTCTATGGCTACACCTTC
CSFSGGGVYGYTF
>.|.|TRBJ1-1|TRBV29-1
TGCAGCGTTGAAGAGACCCCGGGACAAGGAGCTTTCTTT
CSVEETPGQGAFF
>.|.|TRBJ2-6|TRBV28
TGTGCCAGCAGGCCAGGTAGCGCTGGGGCCAACGTCCTGACTTTC
CASRPGSAGANVLTF
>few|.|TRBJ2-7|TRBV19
TGTGCCAGTAAGGGGACTCTTTCCTACGAGCAGTACTTC
CASKGTLSYEQYF
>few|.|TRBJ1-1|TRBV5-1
TGCGCCAGCAGCTTGCAGGGTCAGGATTACATGAACACTGAAGCTTTCTTT
CASSLQGQDYMNTEAFF
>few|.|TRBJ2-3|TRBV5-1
TGCGCCAGCAGCTTCGATGGGGGCACGGCAGATACGCAGTATTTT
CASSFDGGTADTQYF
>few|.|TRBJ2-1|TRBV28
TGTGCCAGCAGTTGGCCGGGCGGGGACAATGAGCAGTTCTTC
CASSWPGGDNEQFF
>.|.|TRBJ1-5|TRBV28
TGTGCCAGCACCGTACAAAATCAGCCCCAGCATTTT
CASTVQNQPQHF
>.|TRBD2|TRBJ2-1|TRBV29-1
TGCAGCGTTGACCGGACTAGCGGCTACAATGAGCAGTTCTTC
CSVDRTSGYNEQFF
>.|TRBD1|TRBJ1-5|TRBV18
TGTGCCAGCTCGGGACAGCTCAATCAGCCCCAGCATTTT
CASSGQLNQPQHF
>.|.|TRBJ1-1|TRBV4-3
TGCGCCAGCAGCCAAGCGAGGAACAGGGCGAACACTGAAGCTTTCTTT
CASSQARNRANTEAFF
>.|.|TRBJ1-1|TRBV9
TGTGCCAGCAGCGTAGGTCAGGTGAACACTGAAGCTTTCTTT
CASSVGQVNTEAFF
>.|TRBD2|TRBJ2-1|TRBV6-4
TGTGCCAGCAGTGCTAGCGGGATCTCCTACAATGAGCAGTTCTTC
CASSASGISYNEQFF
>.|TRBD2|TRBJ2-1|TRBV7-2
TGTGCCAGCAGCTTATGGGCGGGGGGGAATAACAATGAGCAGTTCTTC
CASSLWAGGNNNEQFF
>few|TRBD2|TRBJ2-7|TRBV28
TGTGCCAGCAGTTCGGGACTAGCTGGCGGGCAGTACTTC
CASSSGLAGGQYF
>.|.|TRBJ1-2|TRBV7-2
TGTGCCAGCAGCTTAGTTCTCTATGGCTACACCTTC
CASSLVLYGYTF
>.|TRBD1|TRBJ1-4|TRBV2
TGTGCCAGCACGGGACAGGCTAATGAAAAACTGTTTTTT
CASTGQANEKLFF
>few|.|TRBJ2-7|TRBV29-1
TGCAGCGTTGAGACTGACTCCTACGAGCAGTACTTC
CSVETDSYEQYF
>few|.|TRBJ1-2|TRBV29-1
TGCAGCGCCGGAAAGGGGCGCAACGGCCGAGAAGGCTACACCTTC
CSAGKGRNGREGYTF
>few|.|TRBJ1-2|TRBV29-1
TGCAGCGTTGTCCAGGGGAGCCTCTATGGCTACACCTTC
CSVVQGSLYGYTF
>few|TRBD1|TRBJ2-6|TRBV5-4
TGCGCCAGCAGCCACAGGACAGGGGGGACTGGGGCCAACGTCCTGACTTTC
CASSHRTGGTGANVLTF
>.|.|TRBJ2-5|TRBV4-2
TGTGCCAGCAGCCAGGCGGAACAAGAGACCCAGTACTTC
CASSQAEQETQYF
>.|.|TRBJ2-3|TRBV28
TGTGCCAGCAGTTCCTCACAGTTCACTAGCACAGATACGCAGTATTTT
CASSSSQFTSTDTQYF
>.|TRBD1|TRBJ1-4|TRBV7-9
TGTGCCAGCAGCCGAGGAGGGACAGGGGATGAAAAACTGTTTTTT
CASSRGGTGDEKLFF
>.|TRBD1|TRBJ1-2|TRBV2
TGTGCCAGCAGAGGGACAGGGAACTATGGCTACACCTTC
CASRGTGNYGYTF
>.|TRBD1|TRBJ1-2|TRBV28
TGTGCCAGCAGTTCTCCAGGGGGCACTGATGGCTACACCTTC
CASSSPGGTDGYTF
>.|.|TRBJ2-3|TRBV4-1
TGCGCCAGCAGCCTTCCCGGGACTCGCCATCCTGCAGATACGCAGTATTTT
CASSLPGTRHPADTQYF
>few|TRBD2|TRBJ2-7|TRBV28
TGTGCCAGCAAGGCTAGCGGCTTCTCCTACGAGCAGTACTTC
CASKASGFSYEQYF
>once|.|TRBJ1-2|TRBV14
TGTGCCAGCAGCCAACAGGGCAGGTATGGCTACACCTTC
CASSQQGRYGYTF
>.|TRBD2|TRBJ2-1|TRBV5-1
TGCGCCAGCAGCCTTAAAGGACCCAGCGGGGGTGAGCAGTTCTTC
CASSLKGPSGGEQFF
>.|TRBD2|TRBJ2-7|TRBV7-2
TGTGCCAGCAGCTTAGAAAGTCTAGCGGGAGCCTACGAGCAGTACTTC
CASSLESLAGAYEQYF
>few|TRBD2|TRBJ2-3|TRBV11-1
TGTGCCAGCAGCTTAGAGCGGGGGGGCCTATATTTT
CASSLERGGLYF
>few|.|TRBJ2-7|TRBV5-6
TGTGCCAGCAGCGCAAACCCCACTGGTCGGCAGTACTTC
CASSANPTGRQYF
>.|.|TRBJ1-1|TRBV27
TGTGCCAGCAGTTTCGGGGGAGGAGACCCTGAAGCTTTCTTT
CASSFGGGDPEAFF
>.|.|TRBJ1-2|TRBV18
TGTGCCAGCTCACCAAACCCCGTGGGCGTCTATGGCTACACCTTC
CASSPNPVGVYGYTF
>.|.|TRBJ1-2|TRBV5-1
TGCGCCAGCAGCTTGGCCGAGGGAACCCATGGCTACACCTTC
CASSLAEGTHGYTF
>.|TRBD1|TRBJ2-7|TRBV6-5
TGTGCCAGCAGTCCACAGGGGTACGAGCAGTACTTC
CASSPQGYEQYF
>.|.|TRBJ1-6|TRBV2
TGTGCCAGCAGTGAGCAACCGGGGAATTCACCCCTCCACTTT
CASSEQPGNSPLHF
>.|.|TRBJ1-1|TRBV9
TGTGCCAGCAGCGTGCAGGGCGAGTCTACTGAAGCTTTCTTT
CASSVQGESTEAFF
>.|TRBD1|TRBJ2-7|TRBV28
TGTGCCAGCAGTACAGGGGGTTCCTACGAGCAGTACTTC
CASSTGGSYEQYF
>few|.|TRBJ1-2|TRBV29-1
TGCAGCGTTGAAGATCCAACTACTAATGGGTATGGCTACACCTTC
CSVEDPTTNGYGYTF
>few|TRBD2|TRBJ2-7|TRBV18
TGTGCCAGCTCACCACAAGGGGAGGGGGAGCAGTACTTC
CASSPQGEGEQYF
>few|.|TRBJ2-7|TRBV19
TGTGCCAGTAGTATTGCAAGGTCTACGGGGGAGCAGTACTTC
CASSIARSTGEQYF
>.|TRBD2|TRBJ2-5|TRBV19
TGTGCCAGTAGTACCAGCGGGGGGAATCAAGAGACCCAGTACTTC
CASSTSGGNQETQYF
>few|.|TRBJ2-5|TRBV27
TGTGCCAGCAGCCCGTCGACAGTAAAGACCCAGTACTTC
CASSPSTVKTQYF
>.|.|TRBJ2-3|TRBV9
TGTGCCAGCAGCGCCGCTAGCGCTAGCACAGATACGCAGTATTTT
CASSAASASTDTQYF
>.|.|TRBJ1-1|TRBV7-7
TGTGCTAGCAGCCAACAGTTGAACACTGAAGCTTTCTTT
CASSQQLNTEAFF
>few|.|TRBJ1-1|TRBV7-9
TGTGCCAGCAGCTCCCGGAGGGCGAACACTGAAGCTTTCTTT
CASSSRRANTEAFF